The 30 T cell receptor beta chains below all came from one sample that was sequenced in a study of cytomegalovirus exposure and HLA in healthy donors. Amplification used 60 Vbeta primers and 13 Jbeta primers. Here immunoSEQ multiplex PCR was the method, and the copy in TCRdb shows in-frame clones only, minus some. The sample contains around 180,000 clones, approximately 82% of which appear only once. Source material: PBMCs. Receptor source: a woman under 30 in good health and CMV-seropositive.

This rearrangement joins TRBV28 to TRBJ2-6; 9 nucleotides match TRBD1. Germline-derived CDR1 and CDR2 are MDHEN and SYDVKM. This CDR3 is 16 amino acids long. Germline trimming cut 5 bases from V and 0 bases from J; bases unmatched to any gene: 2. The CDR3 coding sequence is TGTGCCAGCAGTACGACAGGGGGCTCTGGGGCCAACGTCCTGACTTTC. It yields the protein CASSTTGGSGANVLTF.

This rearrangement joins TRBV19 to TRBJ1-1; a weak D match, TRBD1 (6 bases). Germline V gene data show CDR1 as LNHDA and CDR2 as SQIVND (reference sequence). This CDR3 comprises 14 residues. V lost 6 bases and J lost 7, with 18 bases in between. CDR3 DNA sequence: TGTGCCAGTAGCGATAAGCTCAGACAGGTTGAAGCTTTCTTT. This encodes CASSDKLRQVEAFF.

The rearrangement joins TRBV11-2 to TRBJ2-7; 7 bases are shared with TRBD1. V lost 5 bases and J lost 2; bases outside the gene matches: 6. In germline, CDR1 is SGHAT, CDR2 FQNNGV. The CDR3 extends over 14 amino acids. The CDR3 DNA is TGTGCCAGCAGCCCAACCGGGACAGCCTACGAGCAGTACTTC. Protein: CASSPTGTAYEQYF.

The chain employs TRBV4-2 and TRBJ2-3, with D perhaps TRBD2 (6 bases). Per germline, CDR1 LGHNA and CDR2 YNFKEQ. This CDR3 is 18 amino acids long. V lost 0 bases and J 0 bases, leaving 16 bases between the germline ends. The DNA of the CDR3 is TGTGCCAGCAGCCAAGATTATCTGGCGGGGACTAGCACAGATACGCAGTATTTT. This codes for CASSQDYLAGTSTDTQYF.

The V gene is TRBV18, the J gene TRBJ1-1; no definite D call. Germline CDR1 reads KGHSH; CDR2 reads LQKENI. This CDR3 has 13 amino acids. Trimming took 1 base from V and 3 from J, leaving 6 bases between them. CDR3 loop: CASSPRHDTEAFF. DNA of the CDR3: TGTGCCAGCTCACCACGACACGACACTGAAGCTTTCTTT.

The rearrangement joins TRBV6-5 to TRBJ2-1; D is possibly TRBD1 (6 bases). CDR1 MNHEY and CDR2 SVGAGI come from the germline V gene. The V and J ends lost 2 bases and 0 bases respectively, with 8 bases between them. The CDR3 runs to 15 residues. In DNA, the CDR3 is TGTGCCAGCAGTTACCAGGGGAACTCCTACAATGAGCAGTTCTTC. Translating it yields CASSYQGNSYNEQFF.

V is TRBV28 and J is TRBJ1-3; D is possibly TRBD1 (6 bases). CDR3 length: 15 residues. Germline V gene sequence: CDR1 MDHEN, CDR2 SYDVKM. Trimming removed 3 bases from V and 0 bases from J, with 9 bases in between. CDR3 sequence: CASSFGQFSGNTIYF. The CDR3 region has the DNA TGTGCCAGCAGTTTTGGACAGTTCTCTGGAAACACCATATATTTT.

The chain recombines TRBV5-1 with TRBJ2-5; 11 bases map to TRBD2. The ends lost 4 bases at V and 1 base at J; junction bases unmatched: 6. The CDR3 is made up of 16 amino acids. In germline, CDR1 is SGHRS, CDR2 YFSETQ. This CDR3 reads CASSTLAGGRQETQYF. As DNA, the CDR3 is TGCGCCAGCAGCACCTTAGCGGGGGGGCGCCAAGAGACCCAGTACTTC.

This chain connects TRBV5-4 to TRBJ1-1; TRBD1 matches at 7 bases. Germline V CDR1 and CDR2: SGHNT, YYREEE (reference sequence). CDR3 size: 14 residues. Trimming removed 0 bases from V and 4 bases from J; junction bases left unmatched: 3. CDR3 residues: CASSLGQGATEAFF. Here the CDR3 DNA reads TGTGCCAGCAGCTTGGGACAGGGAGCCACTGAAGCTTTCTTT.

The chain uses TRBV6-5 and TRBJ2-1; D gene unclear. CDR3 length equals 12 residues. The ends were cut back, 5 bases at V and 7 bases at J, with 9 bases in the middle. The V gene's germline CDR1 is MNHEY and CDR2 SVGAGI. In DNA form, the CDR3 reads TGTGCCAGCAGTAACCCCCGGAATGAGCAGTTCTTC. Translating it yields CASSNPRNEQFF.

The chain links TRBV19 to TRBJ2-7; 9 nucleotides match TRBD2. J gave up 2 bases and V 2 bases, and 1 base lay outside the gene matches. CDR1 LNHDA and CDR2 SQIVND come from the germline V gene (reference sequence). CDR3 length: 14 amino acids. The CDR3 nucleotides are TGTGCCAGTAGTATACTAGCGGGGACCTACGAGCAGTACTTC. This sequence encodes CASSILAGTYEQYF.

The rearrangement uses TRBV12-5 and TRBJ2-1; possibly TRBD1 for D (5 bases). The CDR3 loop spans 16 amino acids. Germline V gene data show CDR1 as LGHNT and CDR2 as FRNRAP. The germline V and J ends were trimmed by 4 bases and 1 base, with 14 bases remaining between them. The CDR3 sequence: CASGSSPTVSYNEQFF. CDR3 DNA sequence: TGTGCTAGTGGTTCTTCTCCGACAGTTTCCTACAATGAGCAGTTCTTC.

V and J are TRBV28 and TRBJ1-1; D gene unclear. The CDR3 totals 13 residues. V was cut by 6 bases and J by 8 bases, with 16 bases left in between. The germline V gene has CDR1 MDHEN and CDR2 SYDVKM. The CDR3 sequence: CASSPPGIREAFF. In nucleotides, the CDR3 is TGTGCCAGCAGCCCCCCGGGGATTCGAGAAGCTTTCTTT.

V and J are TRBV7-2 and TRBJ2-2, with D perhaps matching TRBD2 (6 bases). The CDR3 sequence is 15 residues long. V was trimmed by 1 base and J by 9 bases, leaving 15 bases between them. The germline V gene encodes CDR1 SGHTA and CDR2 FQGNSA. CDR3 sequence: CASSLVREGRWELFF. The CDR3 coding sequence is TGTGCCAGCAGCTTAGTACGGGAAGGGAGGTGGGAGCTGTTTTTT.

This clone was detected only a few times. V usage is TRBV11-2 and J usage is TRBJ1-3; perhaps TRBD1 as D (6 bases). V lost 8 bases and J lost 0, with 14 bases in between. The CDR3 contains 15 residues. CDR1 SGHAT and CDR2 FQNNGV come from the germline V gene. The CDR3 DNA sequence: TGTGCCAGCGGACAGCGAACTTTCTCTGGAAACACCATATATTTT. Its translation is CASGQRTFSGNTIYF.

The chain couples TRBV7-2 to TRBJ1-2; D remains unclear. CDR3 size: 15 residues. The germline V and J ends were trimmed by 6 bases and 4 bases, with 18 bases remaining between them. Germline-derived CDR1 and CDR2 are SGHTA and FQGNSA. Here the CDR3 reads CASSPDSHYLYGYTF. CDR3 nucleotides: TGTGCCAGCAGTCCCGATAGCCATTACCTCTATGGCTACACCTTC. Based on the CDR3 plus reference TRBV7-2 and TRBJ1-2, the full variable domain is GAGVSQSPSNKVTEKGKDVELRCDPISGHTALYWYRQSLGQGLEFLIYFQGNSAPDKSGLPSDRFSAERTGGSVSTLTIQRTQQEDSAVYLCASSPDSHYLYGYTFGSGTRLTVV.

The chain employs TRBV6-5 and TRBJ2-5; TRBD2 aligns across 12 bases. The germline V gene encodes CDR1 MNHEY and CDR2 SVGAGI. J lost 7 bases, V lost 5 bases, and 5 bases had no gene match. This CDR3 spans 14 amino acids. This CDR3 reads CASSDPTSGGTQYF. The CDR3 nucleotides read TGTGCCAGCAGTGATCCGACTAGCGGGGGGACCCAGTACTTC.

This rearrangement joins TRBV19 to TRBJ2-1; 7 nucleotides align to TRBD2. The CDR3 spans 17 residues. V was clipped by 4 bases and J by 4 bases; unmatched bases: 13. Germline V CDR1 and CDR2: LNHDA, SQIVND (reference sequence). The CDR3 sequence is CASSTPRVAGEYNEQFF. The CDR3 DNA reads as TGTGCCAGTAGTACCCCCAGGGTCGCGGGGGAATACAATGAGCAGTTCTTC.

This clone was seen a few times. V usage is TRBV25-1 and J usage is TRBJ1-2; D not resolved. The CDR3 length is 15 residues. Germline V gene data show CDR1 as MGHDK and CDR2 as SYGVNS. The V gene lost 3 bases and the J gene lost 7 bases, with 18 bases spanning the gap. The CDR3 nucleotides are TGTGCCAGCAGTGAGCTAGCAGGAGAGTGGACTGGCTACACCTTC. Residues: CASSELAGEWTGYTF.

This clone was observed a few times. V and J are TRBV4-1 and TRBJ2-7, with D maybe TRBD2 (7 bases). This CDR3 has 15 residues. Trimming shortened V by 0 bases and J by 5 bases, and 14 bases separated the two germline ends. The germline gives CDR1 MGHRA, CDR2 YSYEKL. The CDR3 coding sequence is TGCGCCAGCAGCCAAGACTGGGGGGGGGCGGACGAGCAGTACTTC. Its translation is CASSQDWGGADEQYF.

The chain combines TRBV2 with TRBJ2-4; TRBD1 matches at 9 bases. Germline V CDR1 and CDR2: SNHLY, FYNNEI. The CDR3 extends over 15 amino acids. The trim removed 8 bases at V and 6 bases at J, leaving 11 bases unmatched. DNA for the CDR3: TGTGCCAGCCCAATCCGGGACAGGGACTTAAACATTCAGTACTTC. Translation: CASPIRDRDLNIQYF.

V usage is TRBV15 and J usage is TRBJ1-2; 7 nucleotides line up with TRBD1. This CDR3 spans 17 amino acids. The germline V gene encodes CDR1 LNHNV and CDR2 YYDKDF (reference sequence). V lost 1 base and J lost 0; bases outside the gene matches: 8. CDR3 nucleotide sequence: TGTGCCACCAGCAGAGCACGCACCGGGACAGCTAACTATGGCTACACCTTC. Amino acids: CATSRARTGTANYGYTF. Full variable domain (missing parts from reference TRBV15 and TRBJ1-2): DAMVIQNPRYQVTQFGKPVTLSCSQTLNHNVMYWYQQKSSQAPKLLFHYYDKDFNNEADTPDNFQSRRPNTSFCFLDIRSPGLGDTAMYLCATSRARTGTANYGYTFGSGTRLTVV.

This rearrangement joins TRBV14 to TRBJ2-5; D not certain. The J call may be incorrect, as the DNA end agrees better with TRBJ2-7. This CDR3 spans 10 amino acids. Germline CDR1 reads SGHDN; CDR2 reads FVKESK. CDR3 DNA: TGTGCCAGCAGCCAGAACGAGCAGTACTTC. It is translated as CASSQNEQYF.

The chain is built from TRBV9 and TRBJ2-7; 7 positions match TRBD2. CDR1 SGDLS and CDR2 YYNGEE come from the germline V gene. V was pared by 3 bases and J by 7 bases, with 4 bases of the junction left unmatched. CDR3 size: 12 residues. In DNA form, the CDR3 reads TGTGCCAGCAGCGGGGGGGGTCCGGAGCAGTACTTC. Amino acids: CASSGGGPEQYF. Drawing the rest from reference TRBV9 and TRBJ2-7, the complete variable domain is DSGVTQTPKHLITATGQRVTLRCSPRSGDLSVYWYQQSLDQGLQFLIQYYNGEERAKGNILERFSAQQFPDLHSELNLSSLELGDSALYFCASSGGGPEQYFGPGTRLTVT.

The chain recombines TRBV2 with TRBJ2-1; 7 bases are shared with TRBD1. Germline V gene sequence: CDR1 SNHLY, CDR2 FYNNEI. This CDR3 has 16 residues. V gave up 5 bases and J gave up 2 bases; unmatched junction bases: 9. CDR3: CASSHLRDSPYNEQFF. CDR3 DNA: TGTGCCAGCAGTCACCTCCGGGACAGTCCCTACAATGAGCAGTTCTTC.

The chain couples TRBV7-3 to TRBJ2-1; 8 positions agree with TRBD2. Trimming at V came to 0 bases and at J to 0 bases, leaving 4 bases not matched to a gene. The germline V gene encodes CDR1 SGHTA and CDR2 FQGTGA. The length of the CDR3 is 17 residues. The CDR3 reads CASSLTRGASSYNEQFF. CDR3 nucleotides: TGTGCCAGCAGCTTAACGCGGGGGGCTAGCTCCTACAATGAGCAGTTCTTC.

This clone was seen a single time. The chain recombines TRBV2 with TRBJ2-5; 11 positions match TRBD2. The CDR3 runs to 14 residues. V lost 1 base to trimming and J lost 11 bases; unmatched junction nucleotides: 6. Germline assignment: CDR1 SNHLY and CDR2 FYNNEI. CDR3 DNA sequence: TGTGCCAGCAGTGAAGGCCTTAGCGGGGGGGAGCAGTACTTC. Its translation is CASSEGLSGGEQYF.

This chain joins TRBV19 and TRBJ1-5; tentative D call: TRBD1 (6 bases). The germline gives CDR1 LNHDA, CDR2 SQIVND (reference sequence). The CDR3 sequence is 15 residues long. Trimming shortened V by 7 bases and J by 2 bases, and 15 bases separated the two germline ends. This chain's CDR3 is CASTEQGWGNQPQHF. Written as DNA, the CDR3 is TGTGCCAGTACCGAACAGGGTTGGGGCAATCAGCCCCAGCATTTT.

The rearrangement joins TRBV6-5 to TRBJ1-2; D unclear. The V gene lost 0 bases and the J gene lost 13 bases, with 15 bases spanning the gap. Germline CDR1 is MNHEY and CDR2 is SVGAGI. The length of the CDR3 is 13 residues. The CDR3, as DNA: TGTGCCAGCAGTTACTCGAAGGGCGGGGTACTCACCTTC. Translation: CASSYSKGGVLTF.

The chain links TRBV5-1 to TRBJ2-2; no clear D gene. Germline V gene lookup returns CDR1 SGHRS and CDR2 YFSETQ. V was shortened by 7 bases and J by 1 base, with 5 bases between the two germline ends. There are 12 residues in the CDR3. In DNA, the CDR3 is TGCGCCAGCCGGTGGAACACCGGGGAGCTGTTTTTT. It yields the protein CASRWNTGELFF.